The 28 T cell receptor beta chains presented below share a single source sample, sequenced in a study of multiple sclerosis patients with progressive multifocal leukoencephalopathy. Indicated time point: time of PML onset. Assay used: immunoSEQ multiplex PCR; TCRdb lists only in-frame clones, some missing. The sample yields approximately 27,000 clones, about 85% seen once. Specimen: PBMCs, collected from a patient treated with natalizumab. The receptor set was obtained from a woman aged 25-40 years with progressive multifocal leukoencephalopathy.

The gene calls are TRBV6-1 and TRBJ2-2; TRBD1 is a possible D gene (5 bases). Trimming cost V 2 bases and J 7 bases, with 11 bases left between them. The CDR3 has 14 residues. CDR1 is MNHNS, CDR2 SASEGT, per germline. CDR3 protein: CASSEKARGGELFF. DNA for the CDR3: TGTGCCAGCAGTGAAAAGGCTAGGGGCGGGGAGCTGTTTTTT.

The chain recombines TRBV2 with TRBJ2-3; D is undetermined. The CDR3 loop spans 12 amino acids. CDR1 and CDR2 from the germline V gene are SNHLY and FYNNEI. The V end was cut by 7 bases, the J end by 5 bases, with 10 bases between. The CDR3 bases are TGTGCCAGCACGGACCCAGGAGATACGCAGTATTTT. Translating gives CASTDPGDTQYF.

The genes are TRBV5-1 and TRBJ2-1, with D possibly being TRBD1 (6 bases). This CDR3 contains 15 residues. V was clipped by 2 bases and J by 9 bases, with 18 bases between them. The germline gives CDR1 SGHRS, CDR2 YFSETQ. The CDR3 loop is CASSLSDQTGTEQFF. The CDR3 DNA reads as TGCGCCAGCAGCTTAAGCGATCAAACAGGGACTGAGCAGTTCTTC.

This clone was found once. The chain uses TRBV7-9 and TRBJ1-2; 10 nucleotides agree with TRBD1. The V gene's germline CDR1 is SEHNR and CDR2 FQNEAQ (reference sequence). V trimming: 5 bases; J trimming: 3 bases; junction bases outside the gene matches: 3. There are 14 residues in the CDR3. The chain's CDR3 is CASSLGTGDYGYTF. DNA for the CDR3: TGTGCCAGCAGCCTCGGGACAGGGGACTATGGCTACACCTTC.

This sequence joins TRBV5-1 and TRBJ1-1; D unresolved. The length of the CDR3 is 15 residues. Germline CDR1 SGHRS, CDR2 YFSETQ. Trimming shortened V by 5 bases and J by 0 bases, and 14 bases separated the two germline ends. The CDR3 loop is CASSKTSTVNTEAFF. CDR3 bases: TGCGCCAGCAGTAAGACATCCACTGTGAACACTGAAGCTTTCTTT.

Only one count was recorded for this clone. This chain uses TRBV7-8 with TRBJ1-3; no firm D call. V lost 1 base to trimming and J lost 2 bases, with 9 bases between them. Looked up from germline, CDR1 is SGHVS and CDR2 is FQNEAQ. The CDR3 has 15 amino acids. The CDR3 reads CASSLGVGTGNTIYF. For the CDR3, the DNA is TGTGCCAGCAGCTTAGGAGTTGGAACTGGAAACACCATATATTTT.

This rearrangement joins TRBV5-6 to TRBJ1-2; D is possibly TRBD1 (6 bases). Per germline, CDR1 SGHDT and CDR2 YYEEEE. CDR3 size: 15 residues. Deletions cut 3 bases from V and 2 bases from J, with 14 bases between. The CDR3 nucleotides read TGTGCCAGCAGCTCGACCATACAGGGAAACTATGGCTACACCTTC. Translating gives CASSSTIQGNYGYTF.

Remarks on this clone: The conserved phenylalanine or tryptophan normally closing the CDR3 is absent here, so this likely arose from a read error. The chain recombines TRBV7-2 with TRBJ1-1; TRBD1 agrees at 7 bases. The CDR3 loop spans 18 amino acids. With 5 bases clipped from V and 4 bases from J, the junction kept 19 bases outside the gene matches. In germline, CDR1 is SGHTA, CDR2 FQGNSA. The chain's CDR3 is CASSGGRDGSSGGTEAFL. The CDR3 region has the DNA TGTGCCAGCAGCGGTGGCAGGGACGGCTCTTCAGGGGGCACTGAAGCTTTCCTT.

The rearrangement uses TRBV30 and TRBJ2-2, with TRBD1 identical over 7 bases. Looked up from germline, CDR1 is GTSNPN and CDR2 is SVGIG (reference sequence). J gave up 5 bases and V 4 bases, and 19 bases lay outside the gene matches. This CDR3 has 18 residues. CDR3 amino acids: CAWTHPIVTGSWTGELFF. The CDR3, as DNA: TGTGCCTGGACCCATCCCATTGTGACAGGGTCTTGGACCGGGGAGCTGTTTTTT.

V gene TRBV6-5 combines with J gene TRBJ1-4; 7 bases line up with TRBD1. After removal of 4 bases from V and 8 bases from J, the junction contained 1 base not matched to a gene. The CDR3 spans 12 residues. The germline gives CDR1 MNHEY, CDR2 SVGAGI. The CDR3 protein is CASSWDREKLFF. For the CDR3, the DNA is TGTGCCAGCAGTTGGGACAGAGAAAAACTGTTTTTT.

V and J are TRBV7-3 and TRBJ1-1, with 8 bases aligning to TRBD1. The CDR3 is 13 amino acids. The trim removed 5 bases at V and 5 bases at J, leaving 4 bases unmatched. Per the germline V gene, CDR1 is SGHTA and CDR2 is FQGTGA. CDR3 loop: CASSPGGSTEAFF. The CDR3 DNA sequence: TGTGCCAGCAGCCCAGGGGGCTCGACTGAAGCTTTCTTT.

J is TRBJ2-1 and V is TRBV6-4, with 7 bases identical to TRBD2. V gave up 0 bases and J gave up 7 bases; unmatched junction bases: 6. The germline V gene encodes CDR1 MRHNA and CDR2 SNTAGT. The CDR3 runs to 15 residues. The CDR3 spells CASSDSAGAGNEQFF. The CDR3 DNA is TGTGCCAGCAGTGACTCGGCGGGAGCTGGAAATGAGCAGTTCTTC.

This CDR3 reads CASSQTGSSGNTIYF. Here the CDR3 DNA reads TGCGCCAGCAGCCAAACAGGGAGCTCTGGAAACACCATATATTTT. V is TRBV4-1 and J is TRBJ1-3, with D possibly being TRBD1 (6 bases). Trimming removed 2 bases at V and 0 bases at J, with 8 bases between. Germline V gene lookup returns CDR1 MGHRA and CDR2 YSYEKL. The CDR3 extends over 15 amino acids.

This sequence joins TRBV7-9 and TRBJ2-7; D gene ambiguous. The CDR3 length is 12 residues. The germline V and J ends were trimmed by 4 bases and 4 bases, with 8 bases remaining between them. CDR1 is SEHNR, CDR2 FQNEAQ, per germline (reference sequence). CDR3 protein: CASSWGIYEQYF. CDR3 nucleotides: TGTGCCAGCAGCTGGGGTATTTACGAGCAGTACTTC.

This rearrangement joins TRBV7-8 to TRBJ2-1, with 9 bases lining up with TRBD2. Germline V gene data show CDR1 as SGHVS and CDR2 as FQNEAQ. The CDR3 has 16 residues. Trimming took 5 bases from V and 7 from J; bases not matched to a gene: 12. The CDR3 coding sequence is TGTGCCAGCAGCCCGAAGCGGGAGGCGAGGAATAATGAGCAGTTCTTC. As protein: CASSPKREARNNEQFF.

The chain uses TRBV28 and TRBJ1-2; TRBD1 agrees at 9 bases. J lost 6 bases, V lost 6 bases, and 11 bases had no gene match. CDR3 length equals 15 residues. The germline V gene has CDR1 MDHEN and CDR2 SYDVKM. CDR3 loop: CASSSTGTGSDGYTF. DNA of the CDR3: TGTGCCAGCAGCTCAACCGGGACAGGGAGTGATGGCTACACCTTC.

The CDR3 is CASSDSLGGRETQYF. The CDR3 nucleotides read TGTGCCAGCAGTGATTCACTAGGGGGACGAGAGACCCAGTACTTC. The rearrangement joins TRBV27 to TRBJ2-5; weak D call: TRBD1 (6 bases). The germline V and J ends were trimmed by 5 bases and 4 bases, with 17 bases remaining between them. Germline V lookup: CDR1 MNHEY, CDR2 SMNVEV (reference sequence). CDR3 length: 15 amino acids.

The CDR3 sequence: CASSWTESSYEQYF. DNA for the CDR3: TGTGCCAGCAGCTGGACTGAGAGCTCCTACGAGCAGTACTTC. V gene TRBV5-5 combines with J gene TRBJ2-7, with D tentatively TRBD2 (5 bases). CDR1 and CDR2 from the germline V gene are SGHKS and YYEKEE (reference sequence). The V and J ends lost 3 bases and 0 bases respectively, with 10 bases between them. This CDR3 is 14 amino acids long.

The V gene is TRBV30, the J gene TRBJ2-1; D unclear. The CDR3 spans 11 residues. The germline V gene encodes CDR1 GTSNPN and CDR2 SVGIG (reference sequence). Trimming stripped 0 bases from V and 8 bases from J, with 5 bases between. CDR3 loop: CAWSVRDEQFF. CDR3 sequence (DNA): TGTGCCTGGAGTGTAAGGGATGAGCAGTTCTTC.

The chain links TRBV4-2 to TRBJ1-6, with D hard to call. The CDR3 sequence is 15 residues long. V dropped 1 base and J dropped 7 bases, with 11 bases sitting between them. Germline V CDR1 and CDR2: LGHNA, YNFKEQ. CDR3 amino acids: CASSQAHDRNSPLHF. DNA for the CDR3: TGTGCCAGCAGCCAAGCACATGATCGGAATTCACCCCTCCACTTT.

This chain links TRBV5-6 with TRBJ1-1; tentative D call: TRBD1 (5 bases). CDR1 is SGHDT and CDR2 is YYEEEE in the germline V gene. CDR3 length: 15 residues. V gave up 0 bases and J gave up 4 bases, with 13 bases separating them. This CDR3 reads CASSLVGRAGTEAFF. DNA for the CDR3: TGTGCCAGCAGCTTGGTTGGCAGGGCGGGCACTGAAGCTTTCTTT.

The rearrangement links TRBV19 to TRBJ2-2, with D hard to call. The CDR3 loop spans 15 amino acids. Trimming left V 5 bases short and J 2 bases short, with 12 bases between. In germline, CDR1 is LNHDA, CDR2 SQIVND (reference sequence). The CDR3 sequence is CASSQNSANTGELFF. CDR3 nucleotide sequence: TGTGCCAGTAGTCAAAACAGCGCAAACACCGGGGAGCTGTTTTTT. Filled out from reference TRBV19 and TRBJ2-2, the complete variable domain reads DGGITQSPKYLFRKEGQNVTLSCEQNLNHDAMYWYRQDPGQGLRLIYYSQIVNDFQKGDIAEGYSVSREKKESFPLTVTSAQKNPTAFYLCASSQNSANTGELFFGEGSRLTVL.

This chain connects TRBV25-1 to TRBJ2-5; D may be TRBD1 or TRBD2 (5 bases each). Germline CDR1 MGHDK, CDR2 SYGVNS. The CDR3 totals 16 residues. The V gene lost 4 bases and the J gene lost 5 bases, with 20 bases spanning the gap. CDR3: CASSGGILSDWETQYF. CDR3 DNA: TGTGCCAGCAGTGGGGGGATTTTGTCAGACTGGGAGACCCAGTACTTC.

The chain joins TRBV28 to TRBJ1-1; D gene ambiguous. Germline V gene sequence: CDR1 MDHEN, CDR2 SYDVKM. The CDR3 sequence is 13 residues long. V lost 6 bases and J lost 6, with 14 bases in between. This CDR3 reads CASSPLGSPEAFF. The CDR3 region has the DNA TGTGCCAGCAGCCCTCTTGGCAGTCCTGAAGCTTTCTTT. Based on the CDR3 plus reference TRBV28 and TRBJ1-1, the full variable domain is DVKVTQSSRYLVKRTGEKVFLECVQDMDHENMFWYRQDPGLGLRLIYFSYDVKMKEKGDIPEGYSVSREKKERFSLILESASTNQTSMYLCASSPLGSPEAFFGQGTRLTVV.

The rearrangement joins TRBV28 to TRBJ1-5; D possibly corresponds to TRBD1 (6 bases). The CDR3 length is 15 residues. V lost 7 bases to trimming and J lost 7 bases, with 20 bases between them. Germline CDR1 reads MDHEN; CDR2 reads SYDVKM. CDR3 residues: CASTAGGALGQPQHF. CDR3 nucleotide sequence: TGTGCCAGCACGGCGGGGGGGGCTCTAGGACAGCCCCAGCATTTT.

This sequence joins TRBV28 and TRBJ1-1, with D maybe TRBD1 (5 bases). The germline CDR1 and CDR2 sequences are MDHEN and SYDVKM. Deletions cut 4 bases from V and 4 bases from J, with 7 bases between. This CDR3 region has 12 residues. CDR3 sequence (DNA): TGTGCCAGCAGTTCAGGGAGCACTGAAGCTTTCTTT. Translation: CASSSGSTEAFF.

This chain links TRBV5-1 with TRBJ2-1; D not certain. The CDR3 covers 14 residues. V was cut by 2 bases and J by 8 bases, with 14 bases left in between. CDR1 SGHRS and CDR2 YFSETQ come from the germline V gene. CDR3 sequence reads: CASSLVGFKDEQFF. CDR3 DNA: TGCGCCAGCAGCTTAGTAGGGTTTAAGGATGAGCAGTTCTTC.

This clone was seen only once. The chain recombines TRBV2 with TRBJ1-2, with D hard to call. Germline lookup yields CDR1 SNHLY and CDR2 FYNNEI. The V end lost 0 bases, the J end lost 2 bases, and 4 bases lay between the germline ends. The CDR3 spans 13 residues. The CDR3: CASSEAGNYGYTF. CDR3 sequence (DNA): TGTGCCAGCAGTGAAGCAGGCAACTATGGCTACACCTTC.